Shown below are 27 T cell receptor beta chains from a single sample sequenced in a study of blood T cell repertoires in COVID-19. Here immunoSEQ multiplex PCR was the method, and the copy in TCRdb shows in-frame clones only, minus some. The sample has about 150,000 clones; 70% to 90% are singletons. Specimen: peripheral blood. All receptors come from a human donor in a cohort sampled during active COVID-19.

The chain employs TRBV11-2 and TRBJ1-1, with D maybe TRBD1 (6 bases). The CDR3 runs to 14 residues. Germline V gene lookup returns CDR1 SGHAT and CDR2 FQNNGV. V lost 3 bases and J 0 bases, leaving 8 bases between the germline ends. This CDR3 is CASSLGHLNTEAFF. The CDR3 DNA follows: TGTGCCAGCAGCTTGGGACACCTGAACACTGAAGCTTTCTTT.

The chain combines TRBV19 with TRBJ2-3, with 9 bases fitting TRBD2. The CDR3 runs 15 residues. CDR1 and CDR2 from the germline V gene are LNHDA and SQIVND (reference sequence). V was clipped by 6 bases and J by 3 bases; unmatched bases: 7. CDR3 residues: CASRPRLAGTDTQYF. DNA of the CDR3: TGTGCCAGTAGACCCCGGCTAGCGGGGACAGATACGCAGTATTTT.

V gene TRBV27 combines with J gene TRBJ2-4; 7 bases map to TRBD1. CDR1 is MNHEY, CDR2 SMNVEV, per germline (reference sequence). This CDR3 region has 19 residues. The ends lost 5 bases at V and 0 bases at J; junction bases unmatched: 16. The CDR3 reads CASSPIKGAAAIAKNIQYF. The DNA of the CDR3 is TGTGCCAGCAGTCCCATTAAGGGGGCCGCGGCCATAGCCAAAAACATTCAGTACTTC.

Points on this clone: The sample contains more than one DNA sequence encoding this CDR3. V is TRBV12-3 or TRBV12-4 and J is TRBJ1-1, with D perhaps matching TRBD1 (5 bases). Deletions cut 6 bases from V and 5 bases from J, with 10 bases between. This CDR3 spans 12 amino acids. CDR3 nucleotide sequence: TGTGCCAGCAGCCCCGGGGGGACTGAAGCTTTCTTT. It specifies CASSPGGTEAFF.

The chain is built from TRBV24-1 and TRBJ1-5, with a tentative D call TRBD1 (5 bases). The CDR3 spans 16 residues. Germline V gives CDR1 KGHDR, CDR2 SFDVKD. Trimming removed 3 bases at V and 3 bases at J, with 14 bases between. CDR3 nucleotides: TGTGCCACCAGTGATCCGGGGGTAGGAGACAATCAGCCCCAGCATTTT. This codes for CATSDPGVGDNQPQHF.

This chain links TRBV12-3 or TRBV12-4 with TRBJ2-7; D gene unclear. CDR3 length: 11 residues. Trimming left V 3 bases short and J 3 bases short, with 3 bases between. The CDR3 DNA sequence: TGTGCCAGCAGTTTTAGCTACGAGCAGTACTTC. Translation gives CASSFSYEQYF.

The genes are TRBV11-2 and TRBJ2-5; 13 nucleotides match TRBD2. Germline V gene lookup returns CDR1 SGHAT and CDR2 FQNNGV. The CDR3 is made up of 16 amino acids. After removal of 5 bases from V and 1 base from J, the junction contained 4 bases not matched to a gene. Here the CDR3 reads CASSPRTSGGQETQYF. CDR3 DNA sequence: TGTGCCAGCAGCCCCAGGACTAGCGGGGGCCAAGAGACCCAGTACTTC.

The chain couples TRBV28 to TRBJ1-6; D uncertain. V was trimmed by 5 bases and J by 9 bases, leaving 17 bases between them. CDR1 MDHEN and CDR2 SYDVKM come from the germline V gene. CDR3 size: 15 residues. As DNA, the CDR3 is TGTGCCAGCAGTCCCCCCCTCGCGGGATTTTCACCCCTCCACTTT. Translated, it gives CASSPPLAGFSPLHF.

The rearrangement joins TRBV30 to TRBJ2-5; TRBD2 matches at 12 bases. The CDR3 runs to 16 residues. J gave up 6 bases and V 1 base, and 9 bases lay outside the gene matches. The germline V gene has CDR1 GTSNPN and CDR2 SVGIG (reference sequence). CDR3 in DNA: TGTGCCTGGAGTGCTCGAGGGACTAGCGGGCACCAGACCCAGTACTTC. Amino acid sequence: CAWSARGTSGHQTQYF.

The chain is built from TRBV5-1 and TRBJ2-6, with TRBD2 matching over 11 bases. Germline CDR1 SGHRS, CDR2 YFSETQ. The CDR3 totals 20 residues. The ends lost 3 bases at V and 2 bases at J; junction bases unmatched: 13. The CDR3 DNA follows: TGCGCCAGCAGCTCCCACTCTACTAGCGGGAGCTGGGCTGGGGCCAACGTCCTGACTTTC. Translated: CASSSHSTSGSWAGANVLTF. Combining the CDR3 with reference TRBV5-1 and TRBJ2-6 gives the whole variable domain KAGVTQTPRYLIKTRGQQVTLSCSPISGHRSVSWYQQTPGQGLQFLFEYFSETQRNKGNFPGRFSGRQFSNSRSEMNVSTLELGDSALYLCASSSHSTSGSWAGANVLTFGAGSRLTVL.

The V and J genes are TRBV5-1 and TRBJ2-1; perhaps TRBD1 as D (5 bases). In germline, CDR1 is SGHRS, CDR2 YFSETQ. V lost 4 bases, J lost 5 bases, and 28 bases lay in between. The CDR3 is 19 residues long. The CDR3 sequence: CASSPEGAFLGYPHNEQFF. The DNA of the CDR3 is TGCGCCAGCAGCCCAGAAGGGGCGTTCCTGGGGTACCCCCACAATGAGCAGTTCTTC.

V gene TRBV18 combines with J gene TRBJ2-7; 7 bases are a match to TRBD2. The CDR3 is 15 residues long. The V gene's germline CDR1 is KGHSH and CDR2 LQKENI. V lost 6 bases and J lost 2; bases outside the gene matches: 10. DNA for the CDR3: TGTGCCAGCTCCCTCTCTAGCGGCCAGGCCTACGAGCAGTACTTC. Translating gives CASSLSSGQAYEQYF.

The chain couples TRBV7-2 to TRBJ2-7; D may be TRBD1 (6 bases). The ends were cut back, 5 bases at V and 3 bases at J, with 11 bases in the middle. CDR3 length: 13 amino acids. Germline values: CDR1 SGHTA, CDR2 FQGNSA. CDR3 sequence: CASSVNRVYEQYF. DNA of the CDR3: TGTGCCAGCAGCGTCAACAGGGTCTACGAGCAGTACTTC.

The chain uses TRBV7-8 and TRBJ2-7; unclear D gene. The germline gives CDR1 SGHVS, CDR2 FQNEAQ. The CDR3 runs to 15 residues. The germline V and J ends were trimmed by 0 bases and 0 bases, with 9 bases remaining between them. CDR3 region: CASSLAGSPSYEQYF. The CDR3 DNA is TGTGCCAGCAGCTTAGCCGGGTCCCCCTCCTACGAGCAGTACTTC.

The J gene is TRBJ2-7, the V gene TRBV5-5, with TRBD1 matching 9 bases. There are 17 residues in the CDR3. Looked up from germline, CDR1 is SGHKS and CDR2 is YYEKEE (reference sequence). V lost 1 base, J lost 0 bases, and 8 bases stayed unmatched. The CDR3 spells CASSLLTTGQGSYEQYF. In DNA, the CDR3 is TGTGCCAGCAGCTTGCTAACTACGGGACAGGGCTCCTACGAGCAGTACTTC.

The V and J genes are TRBV3-1 (or the pseudogene TRBV3-2) and TRBJ1-1; no reliable D call. The CDR3 loop spans 13 amino acids. V shed 1 base and J shed 5 bases, with 8 bases lying between them. Per the germline V gene, CDR1 is LGHDT and CDR2 is YNNKEL (reference sequence). In DNA form, the CDR3 reads TGTGCCAGCAGCCAAGTAAGGAGTACTGAAGCTTTCTTT. This translates into CASSQVRSTEAFF.

V usage is TRBV5-1 and J usage is TRBJ2-7; D gene ambiguous. Trimming took off 0 bases at V and 2 bases at J, with 12 bases between the two ends. The CDR3 extends over 15 amino acids. In germline, CDR1 is SGHRS, CDR2 YFSETQ. CDR3: CASSLGQGPPYEQYF. In DNA, the CDR3 is TGCGCCAGCAGCTTGGGACAAGGTCCTCCCTACGAGCAGTACTTC. The full variable domain, with the rest looked up from reference TRBV5-1 and TRBJ2-7, is KAGVTQTPRYLIKTRGQQVTLSCSPISGHRSVSWYQQTPGQGLQFLFEYFSETQRNKGNFPGRFSGRQFSNSRSEMNVSTLELGDSALYLCASSLGQGPPYEQYFGPGTRLTVT.

The J gene is TRBJ2-5, the V gene TRBV14; D gene unclear. CDR1 is SGHDN, CDR2 FVKESK, per germline. Deletions cut 3 bases from V and 5 bases from J, with 4 bases between. This CDR3 spans 11 amino acids. This CDR3 reads CASSHMETQYF. For the CDR3, the DNA is TGTGCCAGCAGCCATATGGAGACCCAGTACTTC.

DNA for the CDR3: TGCGCCAGCAGCTACTCCGGGACAGTTGAAGCTTTCTTT. Amino acid sequence: CASSYSGTVEAFF. The gene calls are TRBV5-1 and TRBJ1-1; 7 bases align to TRBD1. Trimming cost V 3 bases and J 7 bases; bases outside gene matches: 6. Germline CDR1 and CDR2: SGHRS and YFSETQ. CDR3 length: 13 residues. The whole variable domain, remainder taken from reference TRBV5-1 and TRBJ1-1, is KAGVTQTPRYLIKTRGQQVTLSCSPISGHRSVSWYQQTPGQGLQFLFEYFSETQRNKGNFPGRFSGRQFSNSRSEMNVSTLELGDSALYLCASSYSGTVEAFFGQGTRLTVV.

This clone was found a few times. This chain joins TRBV7-9 and TRBJ1-1, with 8 bases fitting TRBD1. Per germline, CDR1 SEHNR and CDR2 FQNEAQ (reference sequence). This CDR3 contains 18 residues. V was clipped by 0 bases and J by 0 bases; unmatched bases: 9. The CDR3 nucleotides are TGTGCCAGCAGCTTAGCGGCGGGCAGGGGGCCCTTGAACACTGAAGCTTTCTTT. Its translation: CASSLAAGRGPLNTEAFF.

Only a few counts were recorded for this clone. This CDR3 reads CASSDPQGGAFF. The CDR3 nucleotides read TGTGCCAGCAGTGACCCGCAGGGGGGAGCTTTCTTT. The V call is TRBV2, the J call TRBJ1-1, with 7 bases identical to TRBD1. The CDR3 is made up of 12 amino acids. Germline CDR1 SNHLY, CDR2 FYNNEI. With 3 bases clipped from V and 10 bases from J, the junction kept 5 bases outside the gene matches.

The V gene is TRBV10-1, the J gene TRBJ2-1; D is possibly TRBD2 (5 bases). Germline-derived CDR1 and CDR2 are WNHNN and SYGVQD (reference sequence). V dropped 3 bases and J dropped 0 bases, with 6 bases sitting between them. This CDR3 is 14 amino acids long. The CDR3 sequence is CASSEGGSYNEQFF. The CDR3 nucleotides are TGCGCCAGCAGTGAAGGAGGCTCCTACAATGAGCAGTTCTTC.

This sequence joins TRBV10-1 and TRBJ2-1; no reliable D call. Trimming removed 0 bases at V and 4 bases at J, with 7 bases between. Germline CDR1 reads WNHNN; CDR2 reads SYGVQD (reference sequence). The CDR3 contains 14 residues. The CDR3 bases are TGCGCCAGCAGTGAGTCGGCCTTATACAATGAGCAGTTCTTC. Amino acid sequence: CASSESALYNEQFF.

J is TRBJ1-2 and V is TRBV10-3, with 10 bases aligning to TRBD1. The length of the CDR3 is 14 residues. V was pared by 8 bases and J by 4 bases, with 7 bases of the junction left unmatched. Germline assignment: CDR1 ENHRY and CDR2 SYGVKD. The CDR3 here is CAIDPGQGSYGYTF. DNA for the CDR3: TGTGCCATCGATCCGGGACAGGGGAGCTATGGCTACACCTTC.

This chain connects TRBV6-5 to TRBJ1-1; a weak D match, TRBD1 (5 bases). The germline V and J ends were trimmed by 5 bases and 3 bases, with 13 bases remaining between them. CDR1 and CDR2 (germline): MNHEY, SVGAGI. The CDR3 is 14 residues long. The CDR3 region is CASSTSGPDTEAFF. In DNA form, the CDR3 reads TGTGCCAGCAGTACCTCAGGGCCAGACACTGAAGCTTTCTTT.

V gene TRBV13 combines with J gene TRBJ2-7, with 10 bases identical to TRBD2. This CDR3 spans 14 amino acids. Per germline, CDR1 PRHDT and CDR2 FYEKMQ (reference sequence). V lost 2 bases and J lost 7; bases outside the gene matches: 5. DNA of the CDR3: TGTGCCAGCAGCTTAAGCGGGAGGGTCGGGGAGCAGTACTTC. Encoded protein: CASSLSGRVGEQYF.

The chain has TRBV6-2 or TRBV6-3 and TRBJ2-1; 11 nucleotides align to TRBD1. Germline-derived CDR1 and CDR2 are MNHEY and SVGEGT. Germline trimming cut 6 bases from V and 10 bases from J; bases unmatched to any gene: 5. The CDR3 consists of 13 residues. In DNA, the CDR3 is TGTGCCAGCAGCGGACAGGGGGCAGTCGAGCAGTTCTTC. Residues: CASSGQGAVEQFF.